The entry below gives a single T cell receptor beta chain sequence along with its context. How the authors handled the data: The authors estimated nucleated cell counts from reference gene primer amplification. Assay: immunoSEQ multiplex PCR; the TCRdb copy retains only in-frame clones and omits some. V and J calls plus clone size are reproduced from that table; the DNA served to infer D and trimming. The sample contains about 200,000 clones, about 85% of which appear only once. Germline values: CDR1 MGHRA, CDR2 YSYEKL. The CDR3 consists of 17 residues. The ends lost 1 base at V and 2 bases at J; junction bases unmatched: 11. The sample originates from a study of blood T cell repertoires in COVID-19. Study as a whole: Donors in the United States, Italy and Spain gave samples during acute or convalescent COVID-19. The cDNA or gDNA used as material had been derived from T cells, B-cell-depleted T cells, or PBMCs.

The sequencing input was peripheral blood. The sequence was collected from a man between 60 and 75 years old with active or convalescent COVID-19. The genes are TRBV4-1 and TRBJ2-7, with TRBD2 matching over 7 bases. The CDR3 reads CASSQGGGGAPPYEQYF. CDR3 DNA: TGCGCCAGCAGCCAAGGGGGGGGAGGGGCCCCTCCCTACGAGCAGTACTTC.